Listed here are 29 T cell receptor beta chains from one sample, sequenced in a study of blood T cell repertoires in COVID-19. The table came from immunoSEQ multiplex PCR; TCRdb's copy has only in-frame clones and leaves some out. The table lists 200,000 to 300,000 clones, nearly 90% of them singletons. The sample consisted of PBMCs or T cells enriched from blood (not recorded which). These receptors were collected from a woman aged 25 to 45 with acute COVID-19.

This clone was seen once. The chain employs TRBV7-9 and TRBJ1-3; D may be TRBD1 (5 bases). Trimming cost V 5 bases and J 4 bases, with 15 bases left between them. The germline CDR1 and CDR2 sequences are SEHNR and FQNEAQ (reference sequence). The CDR3 covers 15 residues. CDR3 nucleotide sequence: TGTGCCAGCAGCCCCGGGACTGCGTGGGGAAACACCATATATTTT. This translates into CASSPGTAWGNTIYF. The whole variable domain, remainder taken from reference TRBV7-9 and TRBJ1-3, is DTGVSQNPRHKITKRGQNVTFRCDPISEHNRLYWYRQTLGQGPEFLTYFQNEAQLEKSRLLSDRFSAERPKGSFSTLEIQRTEQGDSAMYLCASSPGTAWGNTIYFGEGSWLTVV.

The genes are TRBV5-1 and TRBJ1-1; tentative D call: TRBD1 (5 bases). V was cut by 0 bases and J by 3 bases, with 9 bases left in between. The CDR3 sequence is 14 residues long. The V gene's germline CDR1 is SGHRS and CDR2 YFSETQ. The CDR3, as DNA: TGCGCCAGCAGCTTGGAACGGGGGGACACTGAAGCTTTCTTT. Translating it yields CASSLERGDTEAFF. Combining the CDR3 with reference TRBV5-1 and TRBJ1-1 gives the whole variable domain KAGVTQTPRYLIKTRGQQVTLSCSPISGHRSVSWYQQTPGQGLQFLFEYFSETQRNKGNFPGRFSGRQFSNSRSEMNVSTLELGDSALYLCASSLERGDTEAFFGQGTRLTVV.

This rearrangement joins TRBV5-8 to TRBJ2-3; weak D call: TRBD1 (5 bases). Germline CDR1 and CDR2: SGHTS and YDEGEE. The CDR3 totals 15 residues. Trimming pared 4 bases from V and 3 bases from J, leaving 15 bases between. The DNA of the CDR3 is TGTGCCAGCAGCCCAGGGTCAGTCGGAACAGATACGCAGTATTTT. The encoded protein is CASSPGSVGTDTQYF.

J is TRBJ1-1 and V is TRBV10-2; D is unclear. V was clipped by 5 bases and J by 11 bases, with 9 bases between them. Per the germline V gene, CDR1 is WSHSY and CDR2 is SAAADI. The length of the CDR3 is 10 residues. CDR3 nucleotides: TGCGCCAGCAGTATGACTAGGGCTTTCTTT. This translates into CASSMTRAFF.

The chain carries TRBV9 and TRBJ2-3; D might be TRBD1 (6 bases). The length of the CDR3 is 15 residues. The V gene lost 2 bases and the J gene lost 5 bases, with 15 bases spanning the gap. Per germline, CDR1 SGDLS and CDR2 YYNGEE. Here the CDR3 DNA reads TGTGCCAGCAGCGTGGAAACAGGGCTGGAAGATACGCAGTATTTT. Encoded protein: CASSVETGLEDTQYF.

The genes are TRBV7-8 and TRBJ1-4; 9 bases match TRBD1. The length of the CDR3 is 17 residues. CDR1 is SGHVS, CDR2 FQNEAQ, per germline. V lost 5 bases and J lost 3; bases outside the gene matches: 10. The CDR3 region is CASSRQGVGRSNEKLFF. DNA for the CDR3: TGTGCCAGCAGCCGACAGGGGGTGGGCAGATCTAATGAAAAACTGTTTTTT.

The table lists this clone with a few counts. J is TRBJ1-1 and V is TRBV18, with D possibly matching TRBD1 (5 bases). The CDR3 length is 16 residues. Germline values: CDR1 KGHSH, CDR2 LQKENI. Trimming stripped 0 bases from V and 2 bases from J, with 13 bases between. CDR3 in amino acids: CASSPPVEGKNTEAFF. The CDR3 DNA sequence: TGTGCCAGCTCACCACCGGTGGAGGGGAAAAACACTGAAGCTTTCTTT.

This chain joins TRBV7-3 and TRBJ1-2; TRBD1 agrees at 7 bases. CDR1 and CDR2 (germline): SGHTA, FQGTGA. The CDR3 runs 13 residues. V lost 4 bases, J lost 10 bases, and 9 bases stayed unmatched. The chain's CDR3 is CASSSGTEAAYTF. The CDR3 DNA is TGTGCCAGCAGCTCCGGGACAGAGGCCGCCTACACCTTC. Together with reference TRBV7-3 and TRBJ1-2, the CDR3 gives the full variable domain: GAGVSQTPSNKVTEKGKYVELRCDPISGHTALYWYRQSLGQGPEFLIYFQGTGAADDSGLPNDRFFAVRPEGSVSTLKIQRTERGDSAVYLCASSSGTEAAYTFGSGTRLTVV.

V and J are TRBV13 and TRBJ1-3, with 8 positions matching TRBD1. This CDR3 contains 16 residues. Losses at the gene ends were 3 bases for V and 0 bases for J; bases not matched to a gene: 4. Germline assignment: CDR1 PRHDT and CDR2 FYEKMQ (reference sequence). CDR3 in DNA: TGTGCCAGCAGCTTCGGACAGGGCTTCTCTGGAAACACCATATATTTT. It codes for CASSFGQGFSGNTIYF.

The chain links TRBV18 to TRBJ1-1, with D unresolved. Trimming left V 3 bases short and J 1 base short, with 6 bases between. Germline V gene sequence: CDR1 KGHSH, CDR2 LQKENI. This CDR3 has 13 residues. CDR3 DNA sequence: TGTGCCAGCTCACCGGGAGCGAACACTGAAGCTTTCTTT. Translating it yields CASSPGANTEAFF.

The V and J genes are TRBV24-1 and TRBJ2-1; 11 nucleotides match TRBD2. The CDR3 sequence is 13 residues long. The trim removed 11 bases at V and 7 bases at J, leaving 6 bases unmatched. Germline V lookup: CDR1 KGHDR, CDR2 SFDVKD. The CDR3 is CASSSGGLNEQFF. For the CDR3, the DNA is TGTGCCAGCTCTAGCGGGGGGTTGAATGAGCAGTTCTTC.

This clone has more than one count but fewer than ten. The chain has TRBV6-5 and TRBJ2-7; D is uncertain. CDR3 length equals 13 residues. Trimming took off 7 bases at V and 1 base at J, with 11 bases between the two ends. CDR1 is MNHEY, CDR2 SVGAGI, per germline. The CDR3 reads CASTPTSSYEQYF. The DNA of the CDR3 is TGTGCCAGCACCCCCACGAGTTCCTACGAGCAGTACTTC.

The genes are TRBV6-5 and TRBJ1-4; TRBD1 aligns across 7 bases. The V and J ends lost 6 bases and 0 bases, in that order; junction bases with no gene match: 4. This CDR3 region has 15 residues. Germline CDR1 and CDR2: MNHEY and SVGAGI. For the CDR3, the DNA is TGTGCCAGCAGGCAGGGGGGCGCAACTAATGAAAAACTGTTTTTT. It yields the protein CASRQGGATNEKLFF.

This clone was detected only once. The V call is TRBV9, the J call TRBJ2-7; tentative D call: TRBD2 (5 bases). Trimming removed 0 bases from V and 4 bases from J, with 14 bases in between. This CDR3 region has 15 residues. Germline V gene sequence: CDR1 SGDLS, CDR2 YYNGEE. The CDR3 is CASSVVPGLAYEQYF. CDR3 sequence (DNA): TGTGCCAGCAGCGTAGTGCCGGGGTTAGCTTACGAGCAGTACTTC.

The V call is TRBV6-2 or TRBV6-3, the J call TRBJ2-7; no clear D gene. The V and J ends lost 4 bases and 0 bases respectively, with 4 bases between them. Germline loops: CDR1 MNHEY, CDR2 SVGEGT. This CDR3 is built from 12 residues. CDR3 residues: CASSSLSYEQYF. In DNA form, the CDR3 reads TGTGCCAGCAGTTCCCTCTCCTACGAGCAGTACTTC.

The chain carries TRBV6-2 or TRBV6-3 and TRBJ1-3; 7 bases are shared with TRBD1. The CDR3 spans 16 residues. J gave up 0 bases and V 5 bases, and 7 bases lay outside the gene matches. Germline assignment: CDR1 MNHEY and CDR2 SVGEGT. The CDR3 DNA is TGTGCCAGCAGTGGACCGGGGACAGTCTCTGGAAACACCATATATTTT. This gives the protein CASSGPGTVSGNTIYF.

The CDR3 here is CASSPGLATDTQYF. CDR3 coding DNA: TGTGCCAGCAGCCCGGGACTAGCCACAGATACGCAGTATTTT. The chain uses TRBV27 and TRBJ2-3; TRBD2 matches 9 bases. The CDR3 is 14 amino acids. CDR1 MNHEY and CDR2 SMNVEV come from the germline V gene (reference sequence). V dropped 6 bases and J dropped 2; count of bases not matched to a gene: 3.

The CDR3 bases are TGTGCCAGCAGCTTAAGGAACCCACAGGGGAGTAGAAACATTCAGTACTTC. This encodes CASSLRNPQGSRNIQYF. The chain has TRBV11-2 and TRBJ2-4; TRBD1 matches 7 bases. The germline CDR1 and CDR2 sequences are SGHAT and FQNNGV. The CDR3 has 17 amino acids. Trimming cost V 2 bases and J 6 bases; bases outside gene matches: 13.

This clone was detected only a few times. The J gene is TRBJ1-2, the V gene TRBV12-3 or TRBV12-4, with unresolved D. Trimming pared 5 bases from V and 2 bases from J, leaving 6 bases between. The CDR3 is 12 residues long. The DNA of the CDR3 is TGTGCCAGCAGTCCTGAGAACTATGGCTACACCTTC. Translated: CASSPENYGYTF.

This clone was picked up one time. V usage is TRBV5-1 and J usage is TRBJ1-5; TRBD1 is a possible D gene (6 bases). With 5 bases removed from V and 0 bases from J, the gap between germline ends came to 18 bases. The germline V gene encodes CDR1 SGHRS and CDR2 YFSETQ. The CDR3 has 17 residues. In nucleotides, the CDR3 is TGCGCCAGCAGACCCGGCACAGGGCAAAATAGCAATCAGCCCCAGCATTTT. It encodes CASRPGTGQNSNQPQHF.

This chain links TRBV7-9 with TRBJ1-6; 9 bases match TRBD1. The J segment lost 10 bases and the V segment lost 4 bases, leaving 5 bases of the junction unmatched. The CDR3 length is 14 residues. Germline V gives CDR1 SEHNR, CDR2 FQNEAQ (reference sequence). CDR3 nucleotide sequence: TGTGCCAGCAGCTCGACAGGGGGAAAGTCACCCCTCCACTTT. Translated, it gives CASSSTGGKSPLHF.

Details on this clone: Additional DNA sequences in this sample encode the identical CDR3. This sequence joins TRBV11-2 and TRBJ1-5; D may be TRBD1 (6 bases). There are 14 residues in the CDR3. V was cut by 1 base and J by 2 bases, with 6 bases left in between. CDR1 is SGHAT and CDR2 is FQNNGV in the germline V gene. In DNA, the CDR3 is TGTGCCAGCAGCTTAGGGACAGGCAATCAGCCCCAGCATTTT. This codes for CASSLGTGNQPQHF.

This clone was seen only a few times. The chain links TRBV7-9 to TRBJ1-1, with D perhaps TRBD1 (6 bases). The CDR3 is 17 residues long. Trimming left V 5 bases short and J 0 bases short, with 19 bases between. The germline gives CDR1 SEHNR, CDR2 FQNEAQ (reference sequence). DNA of the CDR3: TGTGCCAGCAGCGCGCGAGGACAGTGGCCGGTGAACACTGAAGCTTTCTTT. Translation: CASSARGQWPVNTEAFF.

V usage is TRBV11-2 and J usage is TRBJ1-6; no clear D. Germline V gene lookup returns CDR1 SGHAT and CDR2 FQNNGV. V shed 4 bases and J shed 6 bases, with 7 bases lying between them. CDR3 length equals 13 residues. The CDR3 sequence: CASSSDINSPLHF. CDR3 sequence (DNA): TGTGCCAGCAGCTCTGACATTAATTCACCCCTCCACTTT.

CDR3 DNA sequence: TGTGCCAGCCAACAGGGGGCGCAGGGGAACTATGGCTACACCTTC. The encoded protein is CASQQGAQGNYGYTF. The V call is TRBV7-9, the J call TRBJ1-2; 9 bases are a match to TRBD1. This CDR3 has 15 residues. The germline CDR1 and CDR2 sequences are SEHNR and FQNEAQ (reference sequence). Trimming at V came to 8 bases and at J to 2 bases, leaving 9 bases not matched to a gene. Drawing the rest from reference TRBV7-9 and TRBJ1-2, the complete variable domain is DTGVSQNPRHKITKRGQNVTFRCDPISEHNRLYWYRQTLGQGPEFLTYFQNEAQLEKSRLLSDRFSAERPKGSFSTLEIQRTEQGDSAMYLCASQQGAQGNYGYTFGSGTRLTVV.

This sequence joins TRBV4-2 and TRBJ2-2; TRBD2 agrees at 16 bases. V trimming: 4 bases; J trimming: 6 bases; junction bases outside the gene matches: 14. Germline CDR1 is LGHNA and CDR2 is YNFKEQ. The CDR3 consists of 20 residues. CDR3 residues: CASSPTNQGLAGGLPGELFF. In DNA form, the CDR3 reads TGTGCCAGCAGCCCGACCAACCAGGGACTAGCGGGGGGGCTACCCGGGGAGCTGTTTTTT.

The rearrangement uses TRBV28 and TRBJ2-5, with 8 nucleotides matching TRBD1. Germline trimming cut 5 bases from V and 5 bases from J; bases unmatched to any gene: 7. The CDR3 is made up of 14 amino acids. Per germline, CDR1 MDHEN and CDR2 SYDVKM. Here the CDR3 DNA reads TGTGCCAGCAGTCCCCGGACAGGGAGGGAGACCCAGTACTTC. Its translation: CASSPRTGRETQYF.

The V gene is TRBV9, the J gene TRBJ1-2; D not resolved. Trimming stripped 4 bases from V and 5 bases from J, with 15 bases between. There are 14 residues in the CDR3. Germline CDR1 is SGDLS and CDR2 is YYNGEE. CDR3 residues: CASSPPRHRYGYTF. The CDR3 DNA reads as TGTGCCAGCAGCCCCCCCAGGCACCGGTATGGCTACACCTTC.

The rearrangement uses TRBV5-6 and TRBJ1-1; D possibly corresponds to TRBD1 (5 bases). CDR3 length: 12 residues. The ends were cut back, 4 bases at V and 7 bases at J, with 11 bases in the middle. In germline, CDR1 is SGHDT, CDR2 YYEEEE. DNA of the CDR3: TGTGCCAGCAGCGACCAGGGTTTTGAAGCTTTCTTT. Protein product: CASSDQGFEAFF.